This T cell receptor (beta chain) was found in a study of T cells in Graves' hyperthyroidism and ophthalmopathy. Using RNA transcripts as the source, TCR beta CDR3 regions were amplified. The study used the HTBI primer set for a first-round RT-PCR of the TCR CDR3. A single record per CDR3 protein comes from TCRdb applying MiXCR to the multiplex PCR reads. Among nearly 750,000 distinct CDR3 sequences, roughly a third were seen once, and the ten largest hold roughly 30%. This CDR3 comprises 14 residues. Trimming took 2 bases from V and 0 from J, leaving 7 bases between them. From germline, CDR1 is SGHVS and CDR2 FQNEAQ.

The sequenced sample consisted of blood. V usage is TRBV7-8 and J usage is TRBJ2-5; D is ambiguous. This clonotype was sampled from a woman between 40 and 55 years old with Graves' hyperthyroidism. Written as DNA, the CDR3 is TGTGCCAGCAGCTTACTTCAGGACCAAGAGACCCAGTACTTC. Protein sequence: CASSLLQDQETQYF.